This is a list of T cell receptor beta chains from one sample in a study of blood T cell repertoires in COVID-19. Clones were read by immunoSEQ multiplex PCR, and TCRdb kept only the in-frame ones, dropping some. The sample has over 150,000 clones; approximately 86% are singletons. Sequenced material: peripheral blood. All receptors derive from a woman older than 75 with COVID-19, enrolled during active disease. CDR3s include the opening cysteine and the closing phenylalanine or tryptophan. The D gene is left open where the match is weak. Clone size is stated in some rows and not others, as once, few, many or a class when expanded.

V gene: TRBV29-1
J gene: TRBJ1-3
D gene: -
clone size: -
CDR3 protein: CSVSLGGSGNTIYF
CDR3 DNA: TGCAGCGTCTCCTTGGGGGGCTCTGGAAACACCATATATTTT

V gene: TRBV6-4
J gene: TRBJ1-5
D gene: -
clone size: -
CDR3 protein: CASSAVQTDGPQHF
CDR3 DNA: TGTGCCAGCAGCGCCGTCCAGACTGATGGGCCCCAGCATTTT

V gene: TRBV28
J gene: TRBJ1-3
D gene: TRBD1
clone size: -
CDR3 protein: CASSPQGRAGNTIYF
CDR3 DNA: TGTGCCAGCAGTCCACAGGGGAGAGCTGGAAACACCATATATTTT

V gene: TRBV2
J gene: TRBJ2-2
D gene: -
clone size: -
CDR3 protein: CASSVRSPTGELFF
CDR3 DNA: TGTGCCAGCAGTGTTAGGAGCCCCACCGGGGAGCTGTTTTTT

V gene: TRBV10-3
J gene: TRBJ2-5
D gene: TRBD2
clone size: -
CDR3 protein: CAISEERGSGETQYF
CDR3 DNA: TGTGCCATCAGTGAAGAGCGGGGGAGTGGGGAGACCCAGTACTTC

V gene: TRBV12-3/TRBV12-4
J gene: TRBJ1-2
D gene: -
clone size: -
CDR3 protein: CASSFSPSGGYTF
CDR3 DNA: TGTGCCAGCAGTTTTTCGCCTTCTGGCGGCTACACCTTC

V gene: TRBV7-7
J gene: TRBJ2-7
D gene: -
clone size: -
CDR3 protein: CASSFPGGRYEQYF
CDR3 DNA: TGTGCTAGCAGCTTTCCCGGGGGTCGCTACGAGCAGTACTTC

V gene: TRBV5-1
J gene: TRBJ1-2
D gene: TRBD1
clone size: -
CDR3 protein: CASSLTGGAYGYTF
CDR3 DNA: TGCGCCAGCAGCTTGACAGGGGGCGCGTATGGCTACACCTTC

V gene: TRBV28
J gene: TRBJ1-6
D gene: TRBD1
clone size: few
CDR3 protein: CCAAGQVSTNSPLHF
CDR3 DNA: TGCTGCGCCGCGGGACAGGTTTCTACCAATTCACCCCTCCACTTT

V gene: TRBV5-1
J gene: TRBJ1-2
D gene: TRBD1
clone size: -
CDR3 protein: CASSTGQGAHGYTF
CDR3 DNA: TGCGCCAGCAGCACCGGACAGGGGGCACATGGCTACACCTTC

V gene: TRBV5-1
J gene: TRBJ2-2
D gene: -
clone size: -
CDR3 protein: CASSFLGGTDTGELFF
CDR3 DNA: TGCGCCAGCAGCTTCCTAGGGGGTACGGACACCGGGGAGCTGTTTTTT

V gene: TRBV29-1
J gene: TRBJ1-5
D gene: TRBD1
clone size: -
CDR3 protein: CSAISGGASNQPQHF
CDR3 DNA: TGCAGCGCCATTTCAGGGGGCGCGAGCAATCAGCCCCAGCATTTT

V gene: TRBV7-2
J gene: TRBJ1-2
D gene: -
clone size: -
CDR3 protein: CASSSSGGATYGYTF
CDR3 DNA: TGTGCCAGCAGCTCGAGCGGGGGGGCCACCTATGGCTACACCTTC

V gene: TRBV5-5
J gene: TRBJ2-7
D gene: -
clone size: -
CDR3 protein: CASSRRDTGSYEQYF
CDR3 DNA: TGTGCCAGCAGTCGTCGGGACACCGGATCCTACGAGCAGTACTTC

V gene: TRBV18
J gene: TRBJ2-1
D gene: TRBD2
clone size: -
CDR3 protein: CASSPSRAGGPNEQFF
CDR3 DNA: TGTGCCAGCTCACCAAGCCGCGCGGGGGGGCCCAATGAGCAGTTCTTC

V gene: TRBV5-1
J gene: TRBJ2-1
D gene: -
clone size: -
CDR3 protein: CASSYPVSEQFF
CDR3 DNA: TGCGCCAGCAGCTACCCGGTGAGTGAGCAGTTCTTC

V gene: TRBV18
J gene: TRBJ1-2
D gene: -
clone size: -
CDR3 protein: CASAVLEADYGYTF
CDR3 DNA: TGTGCCAGCGCGGTGCTGGAGGCTGACTATGGCTACACCTTC

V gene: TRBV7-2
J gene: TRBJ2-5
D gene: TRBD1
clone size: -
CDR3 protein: CASSSRRDRGLTQYF
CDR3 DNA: TGTGCCAGCAGCTCTAGGCGGGACAGGGGGTTAACCCAGTACTTC

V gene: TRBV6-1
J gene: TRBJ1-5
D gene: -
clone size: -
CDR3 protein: CASSEYSNQPQHF
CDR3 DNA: TGTGCCAGCAGTGAATATAGCAATCAGCCCCAGCATTTT

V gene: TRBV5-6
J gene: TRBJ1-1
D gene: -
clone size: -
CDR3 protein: CASSSTQRVESEAFF
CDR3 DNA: TGTGCCAGCAGCTCGACACAAAGAGTAGAGTCTGAAGCTTTCTTT

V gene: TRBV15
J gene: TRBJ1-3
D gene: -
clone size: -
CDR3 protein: CATSRDRDSSGNTIYF
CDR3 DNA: TGTGCCACCAGCAGAGACAGGGATTCCTCTGGAAACACCATATATTTT

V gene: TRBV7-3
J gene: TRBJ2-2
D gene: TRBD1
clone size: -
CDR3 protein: CASRPGQGYTGELFF
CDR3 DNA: TGTGCCAGCAGACCGGGACAGGGCTACACCGGGGAGCTGTTTTTT

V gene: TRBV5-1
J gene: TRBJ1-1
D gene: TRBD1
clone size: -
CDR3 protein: CASSLAPGQGPWNTEAFF
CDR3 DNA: TGCGCCAGCAGCTTGGCGCCGGGACAGGGTCCCTGGAACACTGAAGCTTTCTTT

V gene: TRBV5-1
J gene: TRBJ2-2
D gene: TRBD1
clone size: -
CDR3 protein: CASSLGQGNTGELFF
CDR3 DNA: TGCGCCAGCAGCTTAGGACAGGGTAACACCGGGGAGCTGTTTTTT

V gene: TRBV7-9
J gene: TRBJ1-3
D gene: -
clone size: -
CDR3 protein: CASSELPLGNTIYF
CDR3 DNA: TGTGCCAGCAGCGAGCTCCCTTTGGGAAACACCATATATTTT

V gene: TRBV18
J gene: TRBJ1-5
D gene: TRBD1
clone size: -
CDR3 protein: CASSAGTGSSQPQHF
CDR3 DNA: TGTGCCAGCTCAGCCGGGACAGGGTCATCTCAGCCCCAGCATTTT

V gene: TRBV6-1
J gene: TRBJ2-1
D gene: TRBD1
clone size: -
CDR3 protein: CASSESDRGPYSYNEQFF
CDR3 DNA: TGTGCCAGCAGTGAATCGGACAGGGGGCCTTACTCCTACAATGAGCAGTTCTTC

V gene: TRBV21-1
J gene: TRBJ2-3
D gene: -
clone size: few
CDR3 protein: CASSPISGPFLGTDTQYF
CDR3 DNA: TGTGCCAGCAGCCCGATCAGCGGACCCTTTTTGGGCACAGATACGCAGTATTTT

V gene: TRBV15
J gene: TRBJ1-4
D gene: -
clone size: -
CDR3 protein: CATSRDLSLNEKLFF
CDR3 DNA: TGTGCCACCAGCAGAGATCTTTCCCTAAATGAAAAACTGTTTTTT

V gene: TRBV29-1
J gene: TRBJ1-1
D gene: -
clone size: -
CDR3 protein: CSGGGRLSAHTEAFF
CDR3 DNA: TGCAGCGGTGGAGGCAGGCTCTCGGCACACACTGAAGCTTTCTTT

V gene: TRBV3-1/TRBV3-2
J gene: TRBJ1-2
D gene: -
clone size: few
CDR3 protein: CASSQGTATGGYTF
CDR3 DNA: TGTGCCAGCAGCCAAGGCACAGCCACGGGGGGCTACACCTTC

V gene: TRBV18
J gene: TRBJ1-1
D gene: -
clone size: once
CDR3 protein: CASSPDRAEAFF
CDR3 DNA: TGTGCCAGCTCACCAGACCGGGCTGAAGCTTTCTTT

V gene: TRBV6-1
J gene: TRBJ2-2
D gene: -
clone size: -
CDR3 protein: CASSEVGVIGELFF
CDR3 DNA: TGTGCCAGCAGTGAAGTAGGAGTTATCGGGGAGCTGTTTTTT

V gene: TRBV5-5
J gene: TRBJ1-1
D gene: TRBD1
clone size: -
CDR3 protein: CASSLQGRPEAFF
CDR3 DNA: TGTGCCAGCAGCTTACAGGGGCGTCCTGAAGCTTTCTTT

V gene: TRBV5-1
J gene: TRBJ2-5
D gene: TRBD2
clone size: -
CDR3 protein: CASYSQAGGFQETQYF
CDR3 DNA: TGCGCCAGCTACTCTCAAGCGGGAGGGTTCCAAGAGACCCAGTACTTC

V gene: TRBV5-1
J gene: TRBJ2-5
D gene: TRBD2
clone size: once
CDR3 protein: CASSLGSSGSLGQETQYF
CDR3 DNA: TGCGCCAGCAGCTTGGGTTCTAGCGGGAGCTTAGGGCAAGAGACCCAGTACTTC

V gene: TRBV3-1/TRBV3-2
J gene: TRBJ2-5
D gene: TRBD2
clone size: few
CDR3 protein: CASSQGSGGHQETQYF
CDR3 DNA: TGTGCCAGCAGCCAGGGGAGCGGGGGCCACCAAGAGACCCAGTACTTC

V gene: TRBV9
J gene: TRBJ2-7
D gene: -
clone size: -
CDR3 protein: CASSAGVGPFEAYF
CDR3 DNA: TGTGCCAGCAGCGCAGGGGTCGGACCTTTTGAGGCGTACTTC

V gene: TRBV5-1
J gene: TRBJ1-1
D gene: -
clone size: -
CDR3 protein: CASSPWKGYGYNTEAFF
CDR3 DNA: TGCGCCAGCAGCCCCTGGAAGGGGTATGGATATAACACTGAAGCTTTCTTT

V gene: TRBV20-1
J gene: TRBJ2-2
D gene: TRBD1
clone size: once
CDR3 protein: CSASLSRGTGELFF
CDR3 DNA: TGCAGTGCTAGTCTCAGCAGGGGGACCGGGGAGCTGTTTTTT

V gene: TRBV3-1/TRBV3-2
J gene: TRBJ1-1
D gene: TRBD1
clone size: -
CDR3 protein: CASSQPPGGTEAFF
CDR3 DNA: TGTGCCAGCAGCCAACCTCCAGGGGGGACTGAAGCTTTCTTT

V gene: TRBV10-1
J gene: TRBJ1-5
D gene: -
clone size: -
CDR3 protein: CASSDREDQPQHF
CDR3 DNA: TGCGCCAGCAGTGATCGGGAAGACCAGCCCCAGCATTTT

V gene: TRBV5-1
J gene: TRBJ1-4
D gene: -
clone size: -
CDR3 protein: CASSPPGWGDEKLFF
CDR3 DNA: TGCGCCAGCAGCCCTCCCGGTTGGGGAGACGAAAAACTGTTTTTT